This record covers a single T cell receptor (beta chain). Which antigen it targets is not known. Mismatch with germline at one junction end may stem from a read error. The data stem from a study of prognosis after radiotherapy for stage I lung cancer (dated by TCRdb to the early 2020s). About the full investigation: Between early 2018 and 2019, 15 to 20 stage I NSCLC patients were enrolled in Nanjing, China. Roughly 14 of the patients presented with newly diagnosed primary stage I lung tumors; a few had oligometastatic NSCLC following surgical resection of the primary tumor. Every patient was deemed medically inoperable, approximately 12 because of comorbidities and 7 because they refused surgery. The cohort comprised 13 men and more than 5 women with a median age of nearly 75 years, ranging from about 53 to 85 years. Squamous cell carcinoma histology was identified in 6 or 7 patients, and adenocarcinoma histology was identified in more than 10 patients. SBRT was given in 3 to 5 fractions with a biologically effective dose of at least 100 Gy, using image-guided IMRT or VMAT. Concurrent therapy was not administered to any patient alongside SBRT. Distant metastases were developed by four of the 19 patients after SBRT, at a median of around seven months, whereas no significant progression was observed in the other 15 patients. The study profiled peripheral blood TCR beta repertoires from stage I NSCLC patients before and after stereotactic body radiotherapy and related them to distant failure. The study took one blood sample before SBRT and one after SBRT from each of roughly 20 patients and sequenced all 40 or so samples.

Spanning cysteine to phenylalanine, the CDR3 consists of 16 amino acids. Only the CDR3 DNA stays, 48 bases, in frame from base 1. The germline V gene provides CDR1 SGDLS and CDR2 YYNGEE. All patients had node-negative disease on CT and PET/CT, and none had a history of other malignancies or prior chemotherapy or radiotherapy. Around 6 milliliters of peripheral venous blood were drawn into EDTA tubes at each of two time points. Ficoll-Paque Plus density-gradient centrifugation was used to isolate PBMCs. Samples were stored at -80°C immediately after collection until analysis. Summary of the overall study and its limitations: Post-SBRT Shannon entropy and its change from baseline were lower in patients who developed distant metastases; baseline Shannon entropy was not associated with metastases. No determination of tumor specificity was made for expanded TCR clones. None of the reported P values were adjusted for multiple comparisons. The small cohort and short follow-up limited the study, so independent validation of the findings is needed. TRBV and TRBJ usage frequencies reportedly varied with metastasis status, involving two V genes at baseline and 9 or 10 V and two J genes after SBRT. Unique TCR clone counts fell after SBRT (median about 9,700 before versus several thousand after; Wilcoxon paired P=0.011).

Two rounds of multiplex PCR were used to amplify the TCR beta CDR3 region from genomic DNA. The first PCR round used primers specific to each TRBV and TRBJ gene, and the primer sequences were filed in Chinese patent CN105087789A. The second PCR round used universal primers. The Roche High Pure PCR Template Preparation Kit was used to extract genomic DNA from the frozen PBMCs. The libraries underwent paired-end sequencing with 151 bp reads on an Illumina HiSeq 3000. Concerning the study's data processing: CutAdapt was used to discard raw reads that did not contain the multiplex PCR primer sequences. PEAR was used to merge high-quality paired reads into contigs. By aligning each contig to reference sequences, MiXCR assigned the TRB V, D and J gene segments to that contig. To remove sequencing errors, CDR3 sequences were clustered according to base quality and sequence similarity. Shannon entropy, normalized by the natural log of the productive TCR sequence number, served as the measure of diversity. Clonality was computed as one minus the ratio of Shannon entropy to the natural log of the number of unique clonotypes. The Youden index of ROC curves was used to select progression-free survival cut-offs for repertoire metrics, and analyses were performed in R 3.5.3. In TCRdb, the public reads were trimmed at Q25 with fastp and aligned with MiXCR, with productive beta chains retained. When rows share a CDR3 protein, they turn into one entry using the most common DNA and genes. These V and J calls derive from TCRdb rather than the authors' analysis. The sample table contains nearly 25,000 distinct CDR3 sequences; only one count was recorded for more than 35% of them. The ten largest account for 20% to 25% of the sample.

The clonotype originates from a donor over 45 with non-small cell lung cancer. The sample in question was PBMCs, obtained before or after stereotactic body radiation therapy (not recorded which). The chain is assembled from TRBV9 and TRBJ2-7, with the D gene call left open. The CDR3 amino acid sequence is: CARSAGPDMDSYEQYF. The nucleotides read TGTGCCAGAAGCGCCGGTCCCGACATGGATTCCTACGAGCAGTACTTC.